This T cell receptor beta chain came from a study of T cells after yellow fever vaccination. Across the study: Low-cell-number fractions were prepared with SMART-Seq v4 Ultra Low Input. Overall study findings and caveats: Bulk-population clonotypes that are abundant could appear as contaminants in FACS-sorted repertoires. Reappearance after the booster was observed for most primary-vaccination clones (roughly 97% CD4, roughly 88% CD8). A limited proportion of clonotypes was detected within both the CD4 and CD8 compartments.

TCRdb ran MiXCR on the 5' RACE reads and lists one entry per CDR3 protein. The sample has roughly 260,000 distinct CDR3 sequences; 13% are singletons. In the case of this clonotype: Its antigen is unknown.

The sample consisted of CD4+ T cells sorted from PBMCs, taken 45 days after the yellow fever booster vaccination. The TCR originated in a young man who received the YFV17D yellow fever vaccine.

The CDR3 reads CAVRQGYEQYF. In DNA, the CDR3 is TGTGCCGTACGCCAGGGCTACGAGCAGTACTTC. The chain links TRBV7-9 to TRBJ2-7, with a possible D match to TRBD1 (5 bases). Per the germline V gene, CDR1 is SEHNR and CDR2 is FQNEAQ (reference sequence). This CDR3 contains 11 residues. V was clipped by 11 bases and J by 3 bases, with 11 bases between them.